This paragraph reports one T cell receptor beta chain. Sequenced by immunoSEQ multiplex PCR; TCRdb stores in-frame clones only, minus some. Counted here are approximately 140,000 clones, around 89% occurring once; the ten biggest clones make up around 18%. This sample was included in a study of blood T cell repertoires in COVID-19. The V gene's germline CDR1 is SGDLS and CDR2 YYNGEE. V trimming: 4 bases; J trimming: 5 bases; junction bases outside the gene matches: 8. There are 15 residues in the CDR3. Sequenced input: peripheral blood. The sequence was collected from a man between 50 and 59 years old with active or convalescent COVID-19. The chain combines TRBV9 with TRBJ2-3; 9 positions agree with TRBD1. The CDR3 DNA reads TGTGCCAGCAGCTTACGGACAGGGGCGGGAGATACGCAGTATTTT. It specifies CASSLRTGAGDTQYF.